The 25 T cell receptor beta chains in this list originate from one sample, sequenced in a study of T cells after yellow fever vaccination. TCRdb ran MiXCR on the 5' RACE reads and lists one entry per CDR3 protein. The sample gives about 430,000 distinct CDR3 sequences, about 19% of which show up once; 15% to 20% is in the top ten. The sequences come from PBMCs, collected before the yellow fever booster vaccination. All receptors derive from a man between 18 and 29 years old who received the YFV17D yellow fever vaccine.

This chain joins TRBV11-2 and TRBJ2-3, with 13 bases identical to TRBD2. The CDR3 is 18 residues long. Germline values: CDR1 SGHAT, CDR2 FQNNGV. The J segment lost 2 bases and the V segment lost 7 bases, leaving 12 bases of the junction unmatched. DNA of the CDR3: TGTGCCAGCATCCCCGGGGGACTAGCGGGGTCCTACACAGATACGCAGTATTTT. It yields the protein CASIPGGLAGSYTDTQYF. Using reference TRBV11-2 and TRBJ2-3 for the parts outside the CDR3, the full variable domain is EAGVAQSPRYKIIEKRQSVAFWCNPISGHATLYWYQQILGQGPKLLIQFQNNGVVDDSQLPKDRFSAERLKGVDSTLKIQPAKLEDSAVYLCASIPGGLAGSYTDTQYFGPGTRLTVL.

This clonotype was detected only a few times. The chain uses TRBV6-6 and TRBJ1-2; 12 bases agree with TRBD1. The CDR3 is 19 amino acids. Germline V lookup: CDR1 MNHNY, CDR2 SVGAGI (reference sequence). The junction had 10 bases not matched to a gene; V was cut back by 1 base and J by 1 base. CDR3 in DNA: TGTGCCAGCAGTTACTTGCGGGACAGGGGGCGGGTAGATAACTATGGCTACACCTTC. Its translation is CASSYLRDRGRVDNYGYTF.

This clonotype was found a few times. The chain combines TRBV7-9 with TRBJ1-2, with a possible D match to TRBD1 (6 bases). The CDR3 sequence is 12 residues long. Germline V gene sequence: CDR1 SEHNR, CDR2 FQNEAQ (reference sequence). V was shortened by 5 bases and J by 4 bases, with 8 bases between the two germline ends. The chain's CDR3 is CASSMTGYGYTF. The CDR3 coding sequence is TGTGCCAGCAGCATGACAGGCTATGGCTACACCTTC.

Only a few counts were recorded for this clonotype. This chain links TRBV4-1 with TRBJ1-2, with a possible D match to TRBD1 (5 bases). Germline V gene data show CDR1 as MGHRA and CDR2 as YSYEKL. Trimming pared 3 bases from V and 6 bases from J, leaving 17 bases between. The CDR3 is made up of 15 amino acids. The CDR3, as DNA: TGCGCCAGCAGCCAGGGGATGGGGCAGAGACATGGCTACACCTTC. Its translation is CASSQGMGQRHGYTF.

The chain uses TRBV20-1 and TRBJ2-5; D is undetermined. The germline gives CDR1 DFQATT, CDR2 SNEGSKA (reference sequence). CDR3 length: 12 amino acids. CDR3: CRAVGIPLTQYF. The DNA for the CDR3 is TGCAGGGCTGTGGGGATCCCATTGACCCAGTACTTC.

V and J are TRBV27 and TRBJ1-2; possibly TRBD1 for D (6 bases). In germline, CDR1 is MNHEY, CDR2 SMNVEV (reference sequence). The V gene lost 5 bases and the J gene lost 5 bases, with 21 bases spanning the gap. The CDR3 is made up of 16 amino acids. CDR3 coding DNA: TGTGCCAGCAGTCCCGAAGTGGGGGCGATTGGTTATGGCTACACCTTC. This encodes CASSPEVGAIGYGYTF.

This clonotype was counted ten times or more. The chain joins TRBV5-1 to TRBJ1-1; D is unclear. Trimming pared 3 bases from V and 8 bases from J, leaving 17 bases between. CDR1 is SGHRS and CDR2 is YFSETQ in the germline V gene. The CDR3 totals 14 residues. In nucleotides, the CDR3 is TGCGCCAGCAGCTCCTACCGGGCCAGTTCGGAAGCTTTCTTT. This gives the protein CASSSYRASSEAFF.

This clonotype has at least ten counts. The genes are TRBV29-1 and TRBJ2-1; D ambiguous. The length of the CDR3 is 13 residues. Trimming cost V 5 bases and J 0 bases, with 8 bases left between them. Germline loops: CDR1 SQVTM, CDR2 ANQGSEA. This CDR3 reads CSVHKSSYNEQFF. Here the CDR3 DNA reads TGCAGCGTTCATAAAAGCTCCTACAATGAGCAGTTCTTC.

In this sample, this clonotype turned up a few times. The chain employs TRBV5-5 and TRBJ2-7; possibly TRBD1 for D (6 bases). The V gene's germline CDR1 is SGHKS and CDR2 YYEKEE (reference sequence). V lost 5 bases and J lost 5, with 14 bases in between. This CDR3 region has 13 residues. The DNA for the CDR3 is TGTGCCAGCAGTCTACGACAGGCCCACGAGCAGTACTTC. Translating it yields CASSLRQAHEQYF.

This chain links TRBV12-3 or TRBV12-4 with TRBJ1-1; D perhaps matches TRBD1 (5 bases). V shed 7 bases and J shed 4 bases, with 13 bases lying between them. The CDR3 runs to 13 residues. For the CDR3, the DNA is TGTGCCAGCAATCTTGGAGGGACCACTGAAGCTTTCTTT. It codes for CASNLGGTTEAFF.

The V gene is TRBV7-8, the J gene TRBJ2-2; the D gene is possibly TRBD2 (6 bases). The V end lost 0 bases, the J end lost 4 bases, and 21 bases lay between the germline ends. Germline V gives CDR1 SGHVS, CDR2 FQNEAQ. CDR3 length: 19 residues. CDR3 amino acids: CASSLAEGGDNVRTGELFF. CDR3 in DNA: TGTGCCAGCAGCTTAGCGGAGGGCGGGGATAACGTGCGCACCGGGGAGCTGTTTTTT.

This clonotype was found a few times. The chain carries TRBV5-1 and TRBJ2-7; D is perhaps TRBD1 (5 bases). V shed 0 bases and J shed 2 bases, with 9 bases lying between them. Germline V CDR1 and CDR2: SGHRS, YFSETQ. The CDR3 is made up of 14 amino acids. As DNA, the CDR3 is TGCGCCAGCAGCTTGGAGGGGCAACCCTACGAGCAGTACGTC. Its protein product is CASSLEGQPYEQYV.

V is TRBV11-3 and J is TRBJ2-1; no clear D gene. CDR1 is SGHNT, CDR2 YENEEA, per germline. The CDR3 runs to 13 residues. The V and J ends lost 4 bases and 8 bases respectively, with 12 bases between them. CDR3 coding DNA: TGTGCCAGCAGCTCACTCAGGAAGGATGAGCAGTTCTTC. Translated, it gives CASSSLRKDEQFF.

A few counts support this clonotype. The CDR3 nucleotides are TGTGCCAGCAGCTCAAAGGGGGCGTACCGTCCGGAGACCCAGTACTTC. This encodes CASSSKGAYRPETQYF. The chain links TRBV7-2 to TRBJ2-5; TRBD1 matches 7 bases. Germline-derived CDR1 and CDR2 are SGHTA and FQGNSA. V trimming: 4 bases; J trimming: 5 bases; junction bases outside the gene matches: 13. This CDR3 has 16 residues.

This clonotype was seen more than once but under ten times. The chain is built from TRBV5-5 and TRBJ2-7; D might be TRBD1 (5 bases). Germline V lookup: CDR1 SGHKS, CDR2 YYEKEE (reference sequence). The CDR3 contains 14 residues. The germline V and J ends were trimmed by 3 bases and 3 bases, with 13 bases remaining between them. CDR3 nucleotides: TGTGCCAGCAGCTCCCGGCCAGGGAACTACGAGCAGTACTTC. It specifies CASSSRPGNYEQYF.

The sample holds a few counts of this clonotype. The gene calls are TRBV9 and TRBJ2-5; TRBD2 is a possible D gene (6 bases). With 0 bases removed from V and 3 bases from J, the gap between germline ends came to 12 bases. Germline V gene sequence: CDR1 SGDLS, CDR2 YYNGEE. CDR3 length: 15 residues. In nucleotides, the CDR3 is TGTGCCAGCAGCGTAGCCTATAGCGGAAAAGAGACCCAGTACTTC. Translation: CASSVAYSGKETQYF.

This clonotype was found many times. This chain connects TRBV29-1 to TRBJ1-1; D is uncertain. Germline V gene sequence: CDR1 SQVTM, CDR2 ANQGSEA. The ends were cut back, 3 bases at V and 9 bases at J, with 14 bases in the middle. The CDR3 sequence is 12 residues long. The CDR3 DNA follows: TGCAGCGTTGACCCCACAGTAGGTCAAGCTTTCTTT. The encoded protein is CSVDPTVGQAFF.

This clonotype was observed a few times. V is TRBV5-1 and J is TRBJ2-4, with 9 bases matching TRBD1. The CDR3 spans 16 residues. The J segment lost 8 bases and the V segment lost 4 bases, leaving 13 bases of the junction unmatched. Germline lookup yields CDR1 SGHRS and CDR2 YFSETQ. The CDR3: CASSRTTGTGRDIQYF. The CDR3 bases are TGCGCCAGCAGCCGAACAACCGGGACAGGGAGAGACATTCAGTACTTC.

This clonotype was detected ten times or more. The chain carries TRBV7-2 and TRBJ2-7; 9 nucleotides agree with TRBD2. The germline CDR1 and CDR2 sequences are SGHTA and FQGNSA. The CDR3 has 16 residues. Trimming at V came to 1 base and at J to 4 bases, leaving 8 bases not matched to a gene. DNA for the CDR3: TGTGCCAGCAGCTTAGAGGGCGGGGGGGCTGGTTACGAGCAGTACTTC. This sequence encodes CASSLEGGGAGYEQYF.

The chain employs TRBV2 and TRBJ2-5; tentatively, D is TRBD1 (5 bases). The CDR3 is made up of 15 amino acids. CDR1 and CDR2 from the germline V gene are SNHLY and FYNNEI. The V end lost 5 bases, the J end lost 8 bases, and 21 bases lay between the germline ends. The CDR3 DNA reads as TGTGCCAGCAGTTACGCCCCTCGGACAAGAGGAACCCAGTACTTC. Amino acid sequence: CASSYAPRTRGTQYF.

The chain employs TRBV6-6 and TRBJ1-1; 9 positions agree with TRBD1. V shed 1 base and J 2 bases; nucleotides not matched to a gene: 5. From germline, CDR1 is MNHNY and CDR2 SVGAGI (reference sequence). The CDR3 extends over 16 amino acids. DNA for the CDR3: TGTGCCAGCAGTTACTATCCACAGGGGGCTAACACTGAAGCTTTCTTT. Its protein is CASSYYPQGANTEAFF.

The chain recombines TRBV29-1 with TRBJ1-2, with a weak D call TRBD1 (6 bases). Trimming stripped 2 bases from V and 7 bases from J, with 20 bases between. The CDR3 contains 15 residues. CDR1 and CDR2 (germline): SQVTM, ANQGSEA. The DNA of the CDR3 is TGCAGCGTTGAAAGGTTTGGTTGGGGGGCAGGTGGCTACACCTTC. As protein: CSVERFGWGAGGYTF. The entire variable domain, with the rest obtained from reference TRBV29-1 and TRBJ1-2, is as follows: SAVISQKPSRDICQRGTSLTIQCQVDSQVTMMFWYRQQPGQSLTLIATANQGSEATYESGFVIDKFPISRPNLTFSTLTVSNMSPEDSSIYLCSVERFGWGAGGYTFGSGTRLTVV.

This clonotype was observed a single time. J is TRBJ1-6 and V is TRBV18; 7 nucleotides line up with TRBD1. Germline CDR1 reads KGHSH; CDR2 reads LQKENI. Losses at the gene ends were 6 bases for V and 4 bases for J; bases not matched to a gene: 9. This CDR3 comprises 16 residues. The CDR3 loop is CASSPDRKRYNSPLHF. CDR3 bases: TGTGCCAGCTCCCCGGACAGGAAAAGGTATAATTCACCCCTCCACTTT.

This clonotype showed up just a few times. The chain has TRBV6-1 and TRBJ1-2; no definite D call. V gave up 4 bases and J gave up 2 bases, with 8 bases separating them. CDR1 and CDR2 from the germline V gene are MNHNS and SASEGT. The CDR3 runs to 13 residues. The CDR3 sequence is CASSGLLNYGYTF. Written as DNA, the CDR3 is TGTGCCAGCAGTGGACTGCTGAACTATGGCTACACCTTC.

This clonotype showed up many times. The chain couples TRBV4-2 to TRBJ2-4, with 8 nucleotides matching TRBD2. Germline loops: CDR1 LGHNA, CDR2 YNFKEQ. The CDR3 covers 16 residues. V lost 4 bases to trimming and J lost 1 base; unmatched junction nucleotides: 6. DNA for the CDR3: TGTGCCAGCAGCCTTGGGAGCGGGGGTGCCAAAAACATTCAGTACTTC. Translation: CASSLGSGGAKNIQYF.